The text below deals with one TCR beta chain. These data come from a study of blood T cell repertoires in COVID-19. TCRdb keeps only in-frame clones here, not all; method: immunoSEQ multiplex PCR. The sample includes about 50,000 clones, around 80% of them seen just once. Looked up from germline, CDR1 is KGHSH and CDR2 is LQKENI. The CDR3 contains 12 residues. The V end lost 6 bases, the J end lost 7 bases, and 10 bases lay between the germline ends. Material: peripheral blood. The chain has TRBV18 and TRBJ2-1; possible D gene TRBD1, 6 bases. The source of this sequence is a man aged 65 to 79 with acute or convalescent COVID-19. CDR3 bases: TGTGCCAGCTCCGACAGGTTAAATGAGCAGTTCTTC. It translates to CASSDRLNEQFF.